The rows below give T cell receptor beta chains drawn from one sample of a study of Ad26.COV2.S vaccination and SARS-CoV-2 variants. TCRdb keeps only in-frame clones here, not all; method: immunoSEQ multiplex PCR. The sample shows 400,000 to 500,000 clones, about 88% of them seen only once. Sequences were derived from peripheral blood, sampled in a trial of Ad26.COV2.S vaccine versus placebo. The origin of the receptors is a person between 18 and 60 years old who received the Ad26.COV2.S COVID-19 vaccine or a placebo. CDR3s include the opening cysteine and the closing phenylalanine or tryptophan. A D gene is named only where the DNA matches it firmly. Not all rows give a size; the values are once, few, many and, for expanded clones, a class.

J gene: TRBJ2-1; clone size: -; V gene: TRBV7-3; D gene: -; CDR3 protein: CASSPYGVLTRHLNEQFF; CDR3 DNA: TGTGCCAGCAGCCCCTACGGGGTCCTGACTAGGCACCTTAATGAGCAGTTCTTC
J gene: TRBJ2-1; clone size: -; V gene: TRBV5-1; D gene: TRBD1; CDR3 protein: CASSVDREGNEQFF; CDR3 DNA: TGCGCCAGCAGCGTGGACAGGGAAGGCAATGAGCAGTTCTTC
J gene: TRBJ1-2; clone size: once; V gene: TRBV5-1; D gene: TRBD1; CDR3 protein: CASSPISQGDNYGYTF; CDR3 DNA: TGCGCCAGCAGCCCGATCAGTCAGGGGGATAACTATGGCTACACCTTC
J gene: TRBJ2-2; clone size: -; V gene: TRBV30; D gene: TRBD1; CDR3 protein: CAWSVQGDSTGELFF; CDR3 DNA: TGTGCCTGGAGTGTACAGGGGGACAGCACCGGGGAGCTGTTTTTT
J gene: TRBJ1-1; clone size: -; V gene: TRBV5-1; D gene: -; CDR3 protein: CASSLAGRTVYTEAFF; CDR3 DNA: TGCGCCAGCAGCTTGGCCGGTCGGACAGTTTACACTGAAGCTTTCTTT
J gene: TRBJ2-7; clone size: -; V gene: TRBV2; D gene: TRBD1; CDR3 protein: CASLYGTGSHEQYF; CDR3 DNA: TGTGCCAGCTTGTACGGGACAGGGTCTCACGAGCAGTACTTC
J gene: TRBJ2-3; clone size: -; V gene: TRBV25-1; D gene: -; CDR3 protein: CASSGGRAGITDTQYF; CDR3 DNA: TGTGCCAGCAGTGGGGGCCGGGCAGGAATCACAGATACGCAGTATTTT
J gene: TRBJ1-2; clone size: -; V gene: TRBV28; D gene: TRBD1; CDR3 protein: CASNQNDRVGYTF; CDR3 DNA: TGTGCCAGCAACCAGAACGACAGGGTAGGCTACACCTTC
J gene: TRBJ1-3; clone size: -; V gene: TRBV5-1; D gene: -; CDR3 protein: CASRDPWEGNTIYF; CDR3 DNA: TGCGCCAGCAGAGACCCGTGGGAGGGAAACACCATATATTTT
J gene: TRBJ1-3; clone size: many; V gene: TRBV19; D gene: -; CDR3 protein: CASSVWDTLSSGNTIYF; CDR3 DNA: TGTGCCAGTAGCGTCTGGGACACTCTGAGCTCTGGAAACACCATATATTTT
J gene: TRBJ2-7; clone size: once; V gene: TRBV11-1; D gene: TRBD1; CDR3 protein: CASSTTRGFRYEQYF; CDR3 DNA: TGTGCCAGCAGCACCACCAGGGGGTTCCGCTACGAGCAGTACTTC
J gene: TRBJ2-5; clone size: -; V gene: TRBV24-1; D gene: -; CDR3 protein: CATSDLRQGGETQYF; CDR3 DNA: TGTGCCACCAGTGATTTAAGGCAGGGGGGAGAGACCCAGTACTTC
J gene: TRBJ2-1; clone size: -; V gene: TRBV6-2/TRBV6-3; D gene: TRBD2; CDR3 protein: CASSYLAGNYNEQFF; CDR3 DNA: TGTGCCAGCAGTTACCTAGCGGGGAACTACAATGAGCAGTTCTTC
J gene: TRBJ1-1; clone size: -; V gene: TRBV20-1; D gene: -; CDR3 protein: CSASRAEAFF; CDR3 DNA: TGCAGTGCTAGTCGGGCTGAAGCTTTCTTT
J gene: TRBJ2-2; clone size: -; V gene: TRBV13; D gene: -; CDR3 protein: CASSLGLWTETNTGELFF; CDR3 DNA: TGTGCCAGCAGCTTAGGCCTTTGGACAGAGACGAACACCGGGGAGCTGTTTTTT
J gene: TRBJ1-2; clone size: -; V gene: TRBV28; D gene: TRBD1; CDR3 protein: CASSIGQGETYGYTF; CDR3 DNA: TGTGCCAGCAGCATTGGACAGGGCGAGACGTATGGCTACACCTTC
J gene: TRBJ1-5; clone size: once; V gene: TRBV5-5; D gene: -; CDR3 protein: CASSLYSNQPQHF; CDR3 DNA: TGTGCCAGCAGCTTATATAGCAATCAGCCCCAGCATTTT
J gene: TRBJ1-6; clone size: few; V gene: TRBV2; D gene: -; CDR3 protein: CATTRVPPLHF; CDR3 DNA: TGTGCCACTACCAGGGTTCCACCCCTCCACTTT
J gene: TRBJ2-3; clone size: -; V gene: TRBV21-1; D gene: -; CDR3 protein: CASSPGIWDTLPSTDTQYF; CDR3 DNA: TGTGCCAGCAGCCCTGGGATATGGGACACCCTACCTAGCACAGATACGCAGTATTTT
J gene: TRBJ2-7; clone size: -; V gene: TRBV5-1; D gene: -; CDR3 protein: CASSWPSYEQYF; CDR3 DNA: TGCGCCAGCAGCTGGCCCTCCTACGAGCAGTACTTC
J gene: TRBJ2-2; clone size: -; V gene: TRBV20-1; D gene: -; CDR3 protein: CSASFQDTGELFF; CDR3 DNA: TGCAGTGCTAGTTTTCAAGACACCGGGGAGCTGTTTTTT
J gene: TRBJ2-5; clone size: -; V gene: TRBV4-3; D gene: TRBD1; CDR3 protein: CASSQVYRGTQETQYF; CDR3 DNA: TGCGCCAGCAGCCAAGTGTACAGGGGGACACAAGAGACCCAGTACTTC
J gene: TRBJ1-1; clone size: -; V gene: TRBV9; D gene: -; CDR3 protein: CASSGQADTEAFF; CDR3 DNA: TGTGCCAGCAGTGGCCAGGCGGACACTGAAGCTTTCTTT
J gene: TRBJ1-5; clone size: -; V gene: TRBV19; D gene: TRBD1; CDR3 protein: CASSILGQLGQPQHF; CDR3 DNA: TGTGCCAGTAGTATATTGGGACAGTTGGGCCAGCCCCAGCATTTT
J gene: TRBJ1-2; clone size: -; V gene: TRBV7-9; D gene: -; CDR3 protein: CASSPQGTGYTF; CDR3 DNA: TGTGCCAGCAGCCCACAGGGCACTGGCTACACCTTC
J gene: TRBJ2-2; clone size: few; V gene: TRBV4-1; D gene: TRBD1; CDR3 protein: CASSQWTGGTGELFF; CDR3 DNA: TGCGCCAGCAGCCAATGGACAGGGGGAACCGGGGAGCTGTTTTTT
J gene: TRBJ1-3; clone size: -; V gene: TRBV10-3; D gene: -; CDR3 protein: CAIRTTGSGNTIYF; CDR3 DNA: TGTGCCATCAGGACAACAGGGAGTGGAAACACCATATATTTT
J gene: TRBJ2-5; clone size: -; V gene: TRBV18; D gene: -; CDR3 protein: CASSPVAGSETQYF; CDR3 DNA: TGTGCCAGCTCACCCGTGGCGGGCTCGGAGACCCAGTACTTC
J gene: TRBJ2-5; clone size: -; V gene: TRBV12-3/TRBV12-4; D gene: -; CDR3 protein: CASGQRVKTQYF; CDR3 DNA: TGTGCCAGCGGGCAAAGGGTGAAGACCCAGTACTTC
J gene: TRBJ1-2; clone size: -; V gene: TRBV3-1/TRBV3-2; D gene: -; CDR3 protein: CASSQDYGYTF; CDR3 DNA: TGTGCCAGCAGCCAAGATTATGGCTACACCTTC
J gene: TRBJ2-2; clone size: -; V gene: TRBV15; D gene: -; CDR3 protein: CATSSRVSGELFF; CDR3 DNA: TGTGCCACCAGCTCAAGGGTCTCCGGGGAGCTGTTTTTT
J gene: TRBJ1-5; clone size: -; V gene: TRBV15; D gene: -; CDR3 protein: CATSRGLAYSNQPQHF; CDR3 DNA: TGTGCCACCAGCAGAGGTCTTGCCTATAGCAATCAGCCCCAGCATTTT